These 24 T cell receptor beta chains originate from one sample sequenced in a study of regulatory T cells in long-lasting Graves disease. Arm-PCR of CDR3 regions with iRepertoire HTBI primers generated TCR beta libraries. Via MiXCR, TCRdb re-called the multiplex PCR reads, giving one row per CDR3 protein. Seen here are 400,000 to 500,000 distinct CDR3 sequences, 16% observed once, and the top ten hold around a quarter. The sample's time point: newly diagnosed GD, antithyroid drugs for less than 3 months. Extracted RNA from PBMCs served as the source of the TCR library. These data were also filed under a second study, of T cells in Graves' hyperthyroidism and ophthalmopathy.

Sequenced material: peripheral blood mononuclear cells (PBMCs), taken at new diagnosis, from a patient treated with antithyroid drugs. The receptors shown here come from a woman aged 18-29 years with Graves disease.

Worth noting for this clonotype: Compared with germline, one end of the junction differs, possibly owing to a read error. The V call is TRBV27, the J call TRBJ2-7, with 9 bases matching TRBD1. Germline values: CDR1 MNHEY, CDR2 SMNVEV (reference sequence). The CDR3 spans 14 residues. The CDR3 sequence is CTSSLGTGFGEQYF. CDR3 nucleotides: TGTACCAGCAGCCTCGGGACAGGGTTTGGCGAGCAGTACTTC.

The sample holds many counts of this clonotype. V and J are TRBV28 and TRBJ1-1; 8 positions match TRBD1. CDR1 and CDR2 (germline): MDHEN, SYDVKM. The CDR3 totals 15 residues. Germline trimming cut 7 bases from V and 1 base from J; bases unmatched to any gene: 8. CDR3 loop: CASNSGGGGNTEAFF. CDR3 sequence (DNA): TGTGCCAGCAATTCAGGGGGCGGGGGGAACACTGAAGCTTTCTTT.

This clonotype appeared many times. The V and J genes are TRBV2 and TRBJ2-4; no firm D call. The CDR3 sequence is 12 residues long. V lost 1 base, J lost 16 bases, and 14 bases lay in between. Germline assignment: CDR1 SNHLY and CDR2 FYNNEI. The CDR3 loop is CASSEGAVMYYF. Written as DNA, the CDR3 is TGTGCCAGCAGTGAAGGGGCGGTTATGTACTACTTC.

The chain carries TRBV6-1 and TRBJ1-1, with TRBD1 as a possible D gene (5 bases). Germline CDR1 is MNHNS and CDR2 is SASEGT. V lost 8 bases to trimming and J lost 0 bases, with 13 bases between them. This CDR3 is built from 14 residues. The CDR3 loop reads CASGNRPMNTEAFF. CDR3 DNA sequence: TGTGCCAGCGGTAACAGGCCTATGAACACTGAAGCTTTCTTT.

This clonotype was counted at least ten times. The chain recombines TRBV28 with TRBJ2-1, with D tentatively TRBD2 (6 bases). The CDR3 extends over 16 amino acids. V was clipped by 5 bases and J by 4 bases, with 18 bases between them. Germline-derived CDR1 and CDR2 are MDHEN and SYDVKM. The CDR3 bases are TGTGCCAGCAGTGCCCTTGTCGCGGGGAGATACAATGAGCAGTTCTTC. Its translation: CASSALVAGRYNEQFF.

This clonotype has a handful of counts. The chain joins TRBV6-2 or TRBV6-3 to TRBJ2-7; the match to TRBD2 covers 11 bases. The CDR3 spans 14 residues. V was pared by 5 bases and J by 4 bases, with 4 bases of the junction left unmatched. In germline, CDR1 is MNHEY, CDR2 SVGEGT. CDR3 nucleotides: TGTGCCAGCAGTAGTAGCGGGGGGGGGTACGAGCAGTACTTC. Translated: CASSSSGGGYEQYF.

Of note for this clonotype: The conserved final phenylalanine or tryptophan is absent from the CDR3, which likely points to a read error. The V call is TRBV28, the J call TRBJ2-1; D remains ambiguous. CDR1 is MDHEN, CDR2 SYDVKM, per germline. CDR3 length: 12 amino acids. Trimming took off 8 bases at V and 10 bases at J, with 15 bases between the two ends. In nucleotides, the CDR3 is TGTGCCAGCCAATTAAACAACTTAGAGCAGTTCCTC. Its protein is CASQLNNLEQFL.

This clonotype was counted a few times. The rearrangement joins TRBV5-1 to TRBJ2-2; 7 positions agree with TRBD1. The length of the CDR3 is 16 residues. V lost 2 bases, J lost 4 bases, and 8 bases stayed unmatched. Germline-derived CDR1 and CDR2 are SGHRS and YFSETQ. The CDR3 spells CASSLFATGITGELFF. CDR3 in DNA: TGCGCCAGCAGCTTATTCGCGACAGGGATCACCGGGGAGCTGTTTTTT.

This clonotype was picked up many times. The gene calls are TRBV28 and TRBJ2-3, with D perhaps assigned TRBD1 or TRBD2 (5 bases each). CDR1 and CDR2 from the germline V gene are MDHEN and SYDVKM. This CDR3 is 15 amino acids long. CDR3 sequence reads: CSTLPLARGADTQYF. CDR3 DNA sequence: TGTTCCACTTTACCCCTAGCAAGGGGAGCAGATACGCAGTATTTT. Full variable domain (outside the CDR3, taken from reference TRBV28 and TRBJ2-3): DVKVTQSSRYLVKRTGEKVFLECVQDMDHENMFWYRQDPGLGLRLIYFSYDVKMKEKGDIPEGYSVSREKKERFSLILESASTNQTSMYLCSTLPLARGADTQYFGPGTRLTVL.

This clonotype occurred many times. The rearrangement links TRBV2 to TRBJ2-7; D possibly corresponds to TRBD2 (5 bases). Between the trimmed V and J ends, which lost 2 bases and 1 base, there was a span of 12 bases. The CDR3 is made up of 15 amino acids. The germline V gene has CDR1 SNHLY and CDR2 FYNNEI. This chain's CDR3 is CASSELASRSYEQYF. The CDR3, as DNA: TGTGCCAGCAGTGAACTTGCTAGCAGATCCTACGAGCAGTACTTC. The full variable domain, completed using reference TRBV2 and TRBJ2-7, is EPEVTQTPSHQVTQMGQEVILRCVPISNHLYFYWYRQILGQKVEFLVSFYNNEISEKSEIFDDQFSVERPDGSNFTLKIRSTKLEDSAMYFCASSELASRSYEQYFGPGTRLTVT.

Ten or more counts support this clonotype. The J gene is TRBJ2-1, the V gene TRBV5-1, with 13 bases aligning to TRBD2. Germline V CDR1 and CDR2: SGHRS, YFSETQ. The junction had 8 bases not matched to a gene; V was cut back by 3 bases and J by 8 bases. This CDR3 region has 16 residues. The CDR3: CASSSGLAGARDEQFF. Written as DNA, the CDR3 is TGCGCCAGCAGCTCCGGACTAGCGGGGGCCAGGGATGAGCAGTTCTTC.

The chain is built from TRBV15 and TRBJ2-3; tentative D call: TRBD2 (6 bases). Trimming shortened V by 5 bases and J by 2 bases, and 14 bases separated the two germline ends. This CDR3 spans 15 amino acids. Germline assignment: CDR1 LNHNV and CDR2 YYDKDF (reference sequence). The CDR3, as DNA: TGTGCCACCAGCCAAGCCGGGACTTACACAGATACGCAGTATTTT. It translates to CATSQAGTYTDTQYF.

The chain uses TRBV10-3 and TRBJ2-7; 7 nucleotides align to TRBD2. The germline gives CDR1 ENHRY, CDR2 SYGVKD. The ends lost 4 bases at V and 5 bases at J; junction bases unmatched: 11. The CDR3 is 15 amino acids. The CDR3: CAISATGTKLDEQYF. DNA for the CDR3: TGTGCCATCAGTGCAACCGGGACTAAACTCGACGAGCAGTACTTC.

This clonotype was recorded many times. The chain links TRBV11-1 to TRBJ2-7; D is possibly TRBD2 (5 bases). Germline CDR1 and CDR2: SGHAT and FQDESV (reference sequence). The CDR3 is made up of 14 amino acids. Trimming removed 4 bases at V and 2 bases at J, with 12 bases between. The CDR3 DNA reads TGTGCCAGCAGCTCCCGGACCGGGGCCTACGAGCAGTACTTC. This translates into CASSSRTGAYEQYF.

This clonotype has more than one count but fewer than ten. This chain uses TRBV18 with TRBJ2-3; TRBD1 is a possible D gene (6 bases). The CDR3 has 17 residues. Germline CDR1 is KGHSH and CDR2 is LQKENI. Trimming removed 0 bases at V and 0 bases at J, with 13 bases between. The CDR3 DNA sequence: TGTGCCAGCTCACCACCGATTTGGGGGCCCAGCACAGATACGCAGTATTTT. Translation gives CASSPPIWGPSTDTQYF.

This clonotype was seen more than once but under ten times. The junction does not match germline at one end; this may be a read error. The V gene is TRBV29-1, the J gene TRBJ2-7; no clear D. Per the germline V gene, CDR1 is SQVTM and CDR2 is ANQGSEA. The CDR3 is 13 amino acids. The CDR3 sequence is CSVALPSSYGQYF. In DNA, the CDR3 is TGCAGCGTGGCCCTGCCTTCTTCCTACGGGCAGTACTTC.

This clonotype showed up just a few times. This chain links TRBV7-2 with TRBJ2-7; 9 nucleotides agree with TRBD1. Unmatched junction bases numbered 8, after V lost 1 base and J lost 7 bases. Germline assignment: CDR1 SGHTA and CDR2 FQGNSA. This CDR3 is built from 15 residues. The CDR3 spells CASSLGGQGKGEQYF. In DNA, the CDR3 is TGTGCCAGCAGCTTAGGGGGACAGGGTAAGGGAGAGCAGTACTTC.

The genes are TRBV30 and TRBJ1-1, with no clear D. In germline, CDR1 is GTSNPN, CDR2 SVGIG (reference sequence). The CDR3 has 14 residues. V lost 0 bases and J lost 0, with 8 bases in between. This CDR3 reads CAWSVVHLNTEAFF. CDR3 bases: TGTGCCTGGAGTGTAGTACACCTGAACACTGAAGCTTTCTTT.

This clonotype occurred many times. J is TRBJ2-5 and V is TRBV2; the D gene could be TRBD1 or TRBD2 (5 bases each). This CDR3 spans 12 amino acids. Germline CDR1 reads SNHLY; CDR2 reads FYNNEI. The ends were cut back, 8 bases at V and 5 bases at J, with 12 bases in the middle. CDR3 region: CASGGERETQYF. For the CDR3, the DNA is TGTGCCAGCGGGGGAGAACGGGAGACCCAGTACTTC.

The rearrangement links TRBV11-3 to TRBJ2-1, with 10 bases fitting TRBD2. This CDR3 comprises 16 residues. J lost 4 bases, V lost 4 bases, and 7 bases had no gene match. Germline loops: CDR1 SGHNT, CDR2 YENEEA. The chain's CDR3 is CASSSNLAGAYNEQFF. The DNA of the CDR3 is TGTGCCAGCAGCTCAAATCTAGCGGGAGCTTACAATGAGCAGTTCTTC.

This clonotype was observed many times. The chain recombines TRBV20-1 with TRBJ2-7, with 12 bases identical to TRBD2. The CDR3 contains 16 residues. V gave up 5 bases and J gave up 4 bases; unmatched junction bases: 12. Germline V gene lookup returns CDR1 DFQATT and CDR2 SNEGSKA (reference sequence). In DNA form, the CDR3 reads TGCAGTGCTGGGGGGAGGACTAGCGGGAATAGTTACGAGCAGTACTTC. This codes for CSAGGRTSGNSYEQYF.

This clonotype was detected only a few times. The chain recombines TRBV12-3 or TRBV12-4 with TRBJ1-2; D remains unclear. The CDR3 spans 13 residues. Trimming took 0 bases from V and 4 from J, leaving 6 bases between them. The CDR3 loop reads CASSLAPGYGYTF. The CDR3 region has the DNA TGTGCCAGCAGTTTAGCACCAGGCTATGGCTACACCTTC.

This clonotype was recorded only once. The CDR3 here is CASSLYRGTIHTGELFF. CDR3 in DNA: TGTGCCAGCAGTTTATACAGGGGGACTATTCACACCGGGGAGCTGTTTTTT. This rearrangement joins TRBV28 to TRBJ2-2, with D possibly TRBD1 on 8 matching bases. Germline assignment: CDR1 MDHEN and CDR2 SYDVKM. V lost 1 base and J 3 bases, leaving 15 bases between the germline ends. The CDR3 length is 17 residues.

Many counts were recorded for this clonotype. The chain recombines TRBV7-2 with TRBJ2-1, with 13 positions matching TRBD2. CDR3 size: 17 residues. Germline V gene lookup returns CDR1 SGHTA and CDR2 FQGNSA. The V and J ends lost 3 bases and 3 bases, in that order; junction bases with no gene match: 5. The CDR3 is CASSLGLAGTNYNEQFF. The DNA of the CDR3 is TGTGCCAGCAGCTTGGGACTAGCGGGAACCAACTACAATGAGCAGTTCTTC.